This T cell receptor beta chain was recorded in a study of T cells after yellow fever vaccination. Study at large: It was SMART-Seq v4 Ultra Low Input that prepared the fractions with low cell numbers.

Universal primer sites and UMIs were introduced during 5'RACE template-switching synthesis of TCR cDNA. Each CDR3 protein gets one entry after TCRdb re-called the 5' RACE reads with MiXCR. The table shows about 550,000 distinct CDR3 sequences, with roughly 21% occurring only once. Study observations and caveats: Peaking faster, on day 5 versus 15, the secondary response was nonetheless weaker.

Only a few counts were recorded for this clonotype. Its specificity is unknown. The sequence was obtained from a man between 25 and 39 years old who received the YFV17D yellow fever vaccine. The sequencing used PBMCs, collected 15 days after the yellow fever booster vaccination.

DNA of the CDR3: TGTGCCAGCTCTTCCGGCGCCAAGGAGACCCAGTACTTC. Translation gives CASSSGAKETQYF. The V call is TRBV18, the J call TRBJ2-5, with unresolved D. The germline V and J ends were trimmed by 6 bases and 5 bases, with 13 bases remaining between them. CDR3 length equals 13 residues. CDR1 and CDR2 (germline): KGHSH, LQKENI.